This paragraph reports one T cell receptor (beta chain). V was clipped by 4 bases and J by 7 bases, with 20 bases between them. The CDR3 has 15 amino acids. Germline V gives CDR1 SGHKS, CDR2 YYEKEE (reference sequence). This sample was taken from a study of T-cell memory formation after mild COVID-19. Study-wide context: The study found TCR clusters largely donor specific.

TCRdb reprocessed the 5' RACE reads via MiXCR and lists one record per CDR3 protein. The sample gives 470,000 or so distinct CDR3 sequences, approximately 25% of which show up once; under 15% is in the top ten. This TCR was sampled from an adult woman who had mild COVID-19 (a few samples of this study predate the infection). Cell type and time point are not known. The chain couples TRBV5-5 to TRBJ1-1; D is perhaps TRBD1 (5 bases). The specimen was PBMCs or a T cell subset sorted from them (not recorded which). CDR3 in DNA: TGTGCCAGCAGCGGCCCCGGGGCCTCTAGGGGTGAAGCTTTCTTT. It encodes CASSGPGASRGEAFF.